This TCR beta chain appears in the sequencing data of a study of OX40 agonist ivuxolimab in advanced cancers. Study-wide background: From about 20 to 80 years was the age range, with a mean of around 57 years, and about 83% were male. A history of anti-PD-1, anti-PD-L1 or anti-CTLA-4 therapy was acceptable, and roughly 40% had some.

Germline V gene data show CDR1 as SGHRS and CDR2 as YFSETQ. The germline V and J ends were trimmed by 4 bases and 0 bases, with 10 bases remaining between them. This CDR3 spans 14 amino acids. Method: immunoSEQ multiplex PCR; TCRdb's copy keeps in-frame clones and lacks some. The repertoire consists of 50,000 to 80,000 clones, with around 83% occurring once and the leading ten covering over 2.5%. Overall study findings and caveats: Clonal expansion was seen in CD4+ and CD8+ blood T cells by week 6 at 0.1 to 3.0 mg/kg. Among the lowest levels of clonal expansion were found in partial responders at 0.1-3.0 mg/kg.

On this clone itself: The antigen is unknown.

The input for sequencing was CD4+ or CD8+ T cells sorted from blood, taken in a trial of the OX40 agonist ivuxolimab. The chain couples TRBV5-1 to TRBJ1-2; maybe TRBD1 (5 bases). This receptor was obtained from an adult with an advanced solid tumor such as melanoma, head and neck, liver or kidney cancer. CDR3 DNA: TGCGCCAGCAGCCAGGGATCCCCTAACTATGGCTACACCTTC. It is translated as CASSQGSPNYGYTF.